The 29 T cell receptor beta chains listed next were all sequenced from one sample in a study of T cells after yellow fever vaccination. A single record per CDR3 protein comes from TCRdb applying MiXCR to the 5' RACE reads. Of 300,000 or so distinct CDR3 sequences listed, around 8.1% are singletons. Sequenced here: PBMCs, sampled more than 40 days after the first yellow fever vaccination. These receptors all come from a man younger than 30 who received the YFV17D yellow fever vaccine.

Only a few counts were recorded for this clonotype. J is TRBJ2-1 and V is TRBV18; D is possibly TRBD2 (5 bases). The germline V and J ends were trimmed by 6 bases and 5 bases, with 14 bases remaining between them. The CDR3 totals 14 residues. CDR1 and CDR2 (germline): KGHSH, LQKENI. CDR3 amino acids: CASSGSGGHNEQFF. CDR3 sequence (DNA): TGTGCCAGCTCGGGGAGTGGAGGACACAATGAGCAGTTCTTC.

In nucleotides, the CDR3 is TGTGCCAGCTCTCCAGCCGGGACATCGGGCAGCAATCAGCCCCAGCATTTT. It encodes CASSPAGTSGSNQPQHF. This chain joins TRBV18 and TRBJ1-5, with D tentatively TRBD1 (6 bases). The CDR3 covers 17 residues. The germline V gene encodes CDR1 KGHSH and CDR2 LQKENI. Trimming shortened V by 6 bases and J by 1 base, and 19 bases separated the two germline ends.

V usage is TRBV7-6 and J usage is TRBJ2-7; no firm D call. Deletions cut 1 base from V and 4 bases from J, with 14 bases between. Germline values: CDR1 SGHVS, CDR2 FNYEAQ. The CDR3 is 15 amino acids. The CDR3 here is CASSLGLSPTYEQYF. In nucleotides, the CDR3 is TGTGCCAGCAGCTTAGGATTGAGCCCAACGTACGAGCAGTACTTC.

This clonotype was seen a handful of times. The rearrangement joins TRBV7-8 to TRBJ2-5; TRBD1 matches at 9 bases. Trimming at V came to 1 base and at J to 0 bases, leaving 9 bases not matched to a gene. This CDR3 is 18 amino acids long. Germline V gene lookup returns CDR1 SGHVS and CDR2 FQNEAQ. As DNA, the CDR3 is TGTGCCAGCAGCTTAGGAGGGTCCGGGACAGGGCACCAAGAGACCCAGTACTTC. This codes for CASSLGGSGTGHQETQYF.

The chain recombines TRBV19 with TRBJ2-2; a possible D gene is TRBD1 (6 bases). Germline lookup yields CDR1 LNHDA and CDR2 SQIVND (reference sequence). Deletions cut 9 bases from V and 6 bases from J, with 11 bases between. The CDR3 consists of 12 residues. The CDR3 DNA follows: TGTGCCAGCCACAGGGTGGCCGGGGAGCTGTTTTTT. This codes for CASHRVAGELFF.

CDR3 protein: CASSRDRDSYYEQYV. CDR3 DNA: TGTGCCAGCAGCCGAGACCGGGACAGTTACTACGAGCAGTACGTC. The rearrangement uses TRBV11-2 and TRBJ2-7, with 7 bases aligning to TRBD1. The junction had 10 bases not matched to a gene; V was cut back by 5 bases and J by 3 bases. The CDR3 is 15 amino acids. The germline V gene encodes CDR1 SGHAT and CDR2 FQNNGV.

The CDR3 loop is CATSDPPRTGDNEQFF. In nucleotides, the CDR3 is TGTGCCACCAGTGACCCCCCTCGGACAGGGGACAATGAGCAGTTCTTC. The chain recombines TRBV24-1 with TRBJ2-1, with 9 nucleotides matching TRBD1. From germline, CDR1 is KGHDR and CDR2 SFDVKD. The J segment lost 5 bases and the V segment lost 4 bases, leaving 8 bases of the junction unmatched. The length of the CDR3 is 16 residues.

The rearrangement links TRBV6-2 or TRBV6-3 to TRBJ2-3; D is possibly TRBD1 or TRBD2 (5 bases each). Trimming pared 2 bases from V and 6 bases from J, leaving 18 bases between. CDR3 length: 16 amino acids. Germline CDR1 is MNHEY and CDR2 is SVGEGT. Here the CDR3 reads CASSYRGEGAKDTQYF. The CDR3 bases are TGTGCCAGCAGTTACAGAGGGGAAGGGGCGAAGGATACGCAGTATTTT.

This chain uses TRBV9 with TRBJ2-3, with D unclear. The CDR3 totals 14 residues. V was clipped by 0 bases and J by 4 bases, with 9 bases between them. Germline V gene sequence: CDR1 SGDLS, CDR2 YYNGEE. The CDR3 DNA reads TGTGCCAGCAGCGTAGGTCCCTTGGCAGATACGCAGTATTTT. It is translated as CASSVGPLADTQYF. The complete variable domain, with remaining parts taken from reference TRBV9 and TRBJ2-3, reads DSGVTQTPKHLITATGQRVTLRCSPRSGDLSVYWYQQSLDQGLQFLIQYYNGEERAKGNILERFSAQQFPDLHSELNLSSLELGDSALYFCASSVGPLADTQYFGPGTRLTVL.

This clonotype was detected only a few times. The gene calls are TRBV6-1 and TRBJ2-3; no reliable D call. Trimming stripped 8 bases from V and 0 bases from J, with 12 bases between. Germline CDR1 is MNHNS and CDR2 is SASEGT. The CDR3 has 14 amino acids. The CDR3 DNA is TGTGCCAGCTTTCCCAGGATTAGCACAGATACGCAGTATTTT. Its translation is CASFPRISTDTQYF.

Many counts were recorded for this clonotype. The J gene is TRBJ2-1, the V gene TRBV5-6; D not certain. Trimming stripped 4 bases from V and 3 bases from J, with 2 bases between. The CDR3 spans 11 residues. Germline CDR1 reads SGHDT; CDR2 reads YYEEEE. The CDR3 sequence is CASSHYNEQFF. CDR3 nucleotides: TGTGCCAGCAGCCACTACAATGAGCAGTTCTTC.

This clonotype has a handful of counts. This chain uses TRBV6-2 or TRBV6-3 with TRBJ1-1; no reliable D call. The V end lost 3 bases, the J end lost 4 bases, and 15 bases lay between the germline ends. This CDR3 spans 15 amino acids. Per germline, CDR1 MNHEY and CDR2 SVGEGT. CDR3 residues: CASSYSLLEATEAFF. CDR3 bases: TGTGCCAGCAGTTATTCACTGCTTGAGGCCACTGAAGCTTTCTTT.

This clonotype has more than one count but fewer than ten. The chain recombines TRBV7-2 with TRBJ1-2; D is unclear. The germline CDR1 and CDR2 sequences are SGHTA and FQGNSA. The CDR3 has 15 residues. V gave up 5 bases and J gave up 2 bases, with 15 bases separating them. The CDR3 loop reads CASSPLFGSNYGYTF. In DNA form, the CDR3 reads TGTGCCAGCAGCCCCTTATTTGGTTCCAACTATGGCTACACCTTC.

This clonotype was detected only a few times. The chain joins TRBV7-3 to TRBJ2-4; D gene uncertain. In germline, CDR1 is SGHTA, CDR2 FQGTGA. The V gene lost 2 bases and the J gene lost 3 bases, with 5 bases spanning the gap. This CDR3 contains 13 residues. CDR3 amino acids: CASSLDIKNIQYF. The CDR3 DNA reads as TGTGCCAGCAGCTTAGACATCAAAAACATTCAGTACTTC.

This clonotype was recorded only once. A much larger clone differs by one base, so this may be a read error. The rearrangement links TRBV6-5 to TRBJ2-1; D is ambiguous. CDR1 is MNHEY, CDR2 SVGAGI, per germline. The CDR3 runs to 14 residues. V lost 4 bases and J 6 bases, leaving 13 bases between the germline ends. CDR3 coding DNA: TGTGCCAGCAGTTCCCCGGGCTATTGCAATGAGCAGTTCTTC. As protein: CASSSPGYCNEQFF.

The chain uses TRBV7-2 and TRBJ1-2; the match to TRBD1 covers 11 bases. Trimming at V came to 5 bases and at J to 9 bases, leaving 8 bases not matched to a gene. The CDR3 extends over 14 amino acids. Germline-derived CDR1 and CDR2 are SGHTA and FQGNSA. The CDR3 DNA follows: TGTGCCAGCAGCCGCACCGGGACAGGGGGTAGCTACACCTTC. Protein: CASSRTGTGGSYTF.

Ten or more counts support this clonotype. This chain connects TRBV7-2 to TRBJ2-5, with D maybe TRBD2 (6 bases). With 1 base removed from V and 1 base from J, the gap between germline ends came to 10 bases. Germline V CDR1 and CDR2: SGHTA, FQGNSA. The CDR3 length is 15 residues. The CDR3 region has the DNA TGTGCCAGCAGCTTAGGTGGCGGGGTCCAAGAGACCCAGTACTTC. As protein: CASSLGGGVQETQYF.

As regards this clonotype: This may be a read error: a much more frequent sequence differs by one nucleotide. No conserved phenylalanine or tryptophan ends this CDR3, so it is likely a read error. DNA for the CDR3: TGCGCCAGCAGCTCCGTCGGCGGGGGGATCGAGCAGTACTAC. Its protein is CASSSVGGGIEQYY. The rearrangement uses TRBV5-1 and TRBJ2-7; 8 bases are shared with TRBD2. In germline, CDR1 is SGHRS, CDR2 YFSETQ. The J segment lost 6 bases and the V segment lost 3 bases, leaving 8 bases of the junction unmatched. This CDR3 contains 14 residues.

The CDR3 DNA follows: TGTGCCACCAAGGACAGCTCTGGGGCCAACGTCCTGACTTTC. This gives the protein CATKDSSGANVLTF. The V call is TRBV6-1, the J call TRBJ2-6, with D possibly TRBD1 on 6 matching bases. The V gene's germline CDR1 is MNHNS and CDR2 SASEGT. The V gene lost 10 bases and the J gene lost 0 bases, with 10 bases spanning the gap. This CDR3 region has 14 residues.

This clonotype appeared a few times. The gene calls are TRBV5-4 and TRBJ2-3; 9 positions match TRBD2. This CDR3 is 16 amino acids long. The J segment lost 0 bases and the V segment lost 2 bases, leaving 4 bases of the junction unmatched. Germline assignment: CDR1 SGHNT and CDR2 YYREEE (reference sequence). The CDR3 DNA reads as TGTGCCAGCAGCTTACGGCTAGCGGGGAGCACAGATACGCAGTATTTT. Protein sequence: CASSLRLAGSTDTQYF.

This clonotype was counted only a few times. The V call is TRBV3-1, the J call TRBJ2-2; 12 bases are a match to TRBD2. J was trimmed by 3 bases and V by 4 bases; bases with no gene match: 6. CDR1 LGHDT and CDR2 YNNKEL come from the germline V gene (reference sequence). This CDR3 comprises 17 residues. This chain's CDR3 is CASSPWTSGVHTGELFF. CDR3 DNA sequence: TGTGCCAGCAGCCCATGGACTAGCGGGGTTCACACCGGGGAGCTGTTTTTT.

The CDR3 region is CASSQGTGRAPEAFF. CDR3 DNA: TGCGCCAGCAGCCAAGGGACAGGGAGGGCCCCTGAAGCTTTCTTT. This chain links TRBV4-1 with TRBJ1-1; 8 bases fit TRBD1. The CDR3 totals 15 residues. In germline, CDR1 is MGHRA, CDR2 YSYEKL. The V segment lost 1 base and the J segment 6 bases; nucleotides outside the gene matches: 7.

The chain recombines TRBV3-1 with TRBJ1-6; unclear D gene. Per the germline V gene, CDR1 is LGHDT and CDR2 is YNNKEL (reference sequence). V dropped 3 bases and J dropped 10 bases, with 13 bases sitting between them. The CDR3 covers 14 residues. CDR3 bases: TGTGCCAGCAGCCAGGGCGGCAAGGACTCACCCCTCCACTTT. This encodes CASSQGGKDSPLHF.

This clonotype has more than one count but fewer than ten. The CDR3 loop is CASRFDRGGTEQFF. The CDR3 nucleotides read TGTGCCAGCAGATTCGATCGGGGGGGCACTGAGCAGTTCTTC. The V gene is TRBV7-2, the J gene TRBJ2-1, with 8 bases fitting TRBD2. This CDR3 spans 14 amino acids. Losses at the gene ends were 6 bases for V and 9 bases for J; bases not matched to a gene: 10. Looked up from germline, CDR1 is SGHTA and CDR2 is FQGNSA.

The rearrangement links TRBV5-1 to TRBJ1-5; possibly TRBD1 for D (5 bases). The CDR3 consists of 15 residues. Trimming stripped 0 bases from V and 7 bases from J, with 14 bases between. Germline CDR1 SGHRS, CDR2 YFSETQ. The CDR3 nucleotides are TGCGCCAGCAGCTTGGCCGGGGGACCCAGACAGCCCCAGCATTTT. Its translation is CASSLAGGPRQPQHF.

DNA for the CDR3: TGTGCCAGCAGCGTAGCCGGGTGGGATGAGCAGTTCTTC. This codes for CASSVAGWDEQFF. This chain connects TRBV9 to TRBJ2-1; D not certain. V was shortened by 0 bases and J by 8 bases, with 9 bases between the two germline ends. The CDR3 is made up of 13 amino acids. The germline V gene has CDR1 SGDLS and CDR2 YYNGEE.

This clonotype showed up just a few times. CDR3: CASRSTGIYETQYF. The CDR3 DNA reads as TGTGCCAGCAGGAGTACAGGGATTTACGAGACCCAGTACTTC. The chain couples TRBV6-1 to TRBJ2-5, with TRBD1 as a possible D gene (6 bases). V was clipped by 6 bases and J by 5 bases, with 16 bases between them. The CDR3 runs to 14 residues. Germline V gives CDR1 MNHNS, CDR2 SASEGT.

V is TRBV10-3 and J is TRBJ2-3; a possible D gene is TRBD2 (6 bases). The CDR3 sequence is 14 residues long. CDR1 and CDR2 from the germline V gene are ENHRY and SYGVKD. The germline V and J ends were trimmed by 6 bases and 0 bases, with 10 bases remaining between them. The CDR3 protein is CAIRVRGSTDTQYF. The CDR3 DNA sequence: TGTGCCATCAGGGTGCGGGGAAGCACAGATACGCAGTATTTT.

The chain uses TRBV10-3 and TRBJ1-6; no reliable D call. In germline, CDR1 is ENHRY, CDR2 SYGVKD. The CDR3 covers 16 residues. The V and J ends lost 5 bases and 0 bases respectively, with 11 bases between them. DNA of the CDR3: TGTGCCATCAGTAGGCAGCCGAGCTCCTATAATTCACCCCTCCACTTT. Translation gives CAISRQPSSYNSPLHF.